The sequence of this T cell receptor beta chain was determined in a study of blood T cell repertoires in COVID-19. Study overall: Italy, Spain and the United States were the sources of the convalescent and acute COVID-19 samples.

The germline V and J ends were trimmed by 0 bases and 1 base, with 9 bases remaining between them. The germline CDR1 and CDR2 sequences are KGHDR and SFDVKD. The CDR3 has 16 amino acids. The assay was immunoSEQ multiplex PCR, and TCRdb's table has in-frame clones only and misses some. The table has about 80,000 clones, 65% to 85% seen once. This receptor was identified in a man aged 80 or over with active or convalescent COVID-19. Material for sequencing was peripheral blood. The chain joins TRBV24-1 to TRBJ2-4, with D tentatively TRBD2 (6 bases). CDR3 in DNA: TGTGCCACCAGTGATTTGGGGGGGAAGGCCAAAAACATTCAGTACTTC. This gives the protein CATSDLGGKAKNIQYF.